The 5 T cell receptor beta chains below come from one sample, sequenced in a study of cytomegalovirus exposure and HLA in healthy donors. TCRdb keeps only in-frame clones here, not all; method: immunoSEQ multiplex PCR. This sample has 130,000 or so clones, with over 85% found just once. Sequencing was performed on PBMCs. All receptors derive from a man aged 30 to 39 in good health and CMV-seronegative.

This clone was seen once. The chain has TRBV27 and TRBJ2-3, with D perhaps matching TRBD2 (7 bases). The CDR3 has 16 residues. The ends were cut back, 0 bases at V and 7 bases at J, with 17 bases in the middle. Per the germline V gene, CDR1 is MNHEY and CDR2 is SMNVEV (reference sequence). The CDR3 DNA follows: TGTGCCAGCAGTTTATCGCGTAGCGCGGGGGCACATACGCAGTATTTT. Residues: CASSLSRSAGAHTQYF.

The chain couples TRBV4-3 to TRBJ2-2; TRBD1 matches 7 bases. The CDR3 has 20 amino acids. V dropped 4 bases and J dropped 0; count of bases not matched to a gene: 17. Germline values: CDR1 LGHNA, CDR2 YSLEER. The CDR3 nucleotides read TGCGCCAGCAGCCCCCAAAGGTGGAGTGGGACAGACGCGAACACCGGGGAGCTGTTTTTT. Translating gives CASSPQRWSGTDANTGELFF.

This sequence joins TRBV29-1 and TRBJ1-4; D is unclear. The CDR3 runs to 14 residues. The V and J ends lost 2 bases and 8 bases respectively, with 15 bases between them. In germline, CDR1 is SQVTM, CDR2 ANQGSEA. In DNA, the CDR3 is TGCAGCGTTGAAAGGCAGCCCCTAGAAGAAAAACTGTTTTTT. Protein sequence: CSVERQPLEEKLFF.

This clone was picked up one time. The chain links TRBV27 to TRBJ2-6, with TRBD1 matching over 7 bases. V lost 0 bases to trimming and J lost 1 base; unmatched junction nucleotides: 9. This CDR3 region has 19 residues. Germline V CDR1 and CDR2: MNHEY, SMNVEV (reference sequence). CDR3 nucleotide sequence: TGTGCCAGCAGTTTATCGTTATGGGACAGCGAATCTGGGGCCAACGTCCTGACTTTC. Amino acids: CASSLSLWDSESGANVLTF.

CDR3 in DNA: TGTGCCAGCAGTCGTCGGGACAGACCCTACGAGCAGTACTTC. Translated, it gives CASSRRDRPYEQYF. The rearrangement uses TRBV27 and TRBJ2-7; TRBD1 matches 7 bases. Per the germline V gene, CDR1 is MNHEY and CDR2 is SMNVEV (reference sequence). The J segment lost 2 bases and the V segment lost 5 bases, leaving 6 bases of the junction unmatched. CDR3 length: 14 amino acids.